The 16 T cell receptor beta chains below were found in one sample sequenced in a study of blood T cell repertoires in COVID-19 (dated by TCRdb to about 2020). Library creation used the immunoSEQ multiplex PCR assay. Sourced from immuneACCESS, this table was stored by TCRdb with only in-frame sequences that have V and J called. A share of the clones is absent; for the studies checked, an unresolved V gene accounts for under half, and the remainder has no known explanation. The sample table contains around 270,000 clones; only one count was recorded for approximately 89% of them. The ten largest clones add up to around a tenth of the sample. The sequencing input was peripheral blood. These receptors all come from a middle-aged man who had recovered from COVID-19.

The chain recombines TRBV7-2 with TRBJ2-3; possibly TRBD1 for D (5 bases). Trimming shortened V by 2 bases and J by 5 bases, and 5 bases separated the two germline ends. CDR3 length equals 12 residues. Germline-derived CDR1 and CDR2 are SGHTA and FQGNSA. In DNA form, the CDR3 reads TGTGCCAGCAGCTTAACAGGAGATACGCAGTATTTT. Amino acid sequence: CASSLTGDTQYF.

This chain joins TRBV6-1 and TRBJ1-5; tentatively, D is TRBD1 (5 bases). Trimming removed 3 bases at V and 7 bases at J, with 13 bases between. The CDR3 runs 14 residues. Germline V gene lookup returns CDR1 MNHNS and CDR2 SASEGT. CDR3 nucleotide sequence: TGTGCCAGCAGTGATGCGGGGACGGGCCAGCCCCAGCATTTT. This sequence encodes CASSDAGTGQPQHF.

The chain carries TRBV19 and TRBJ2-3; 7 bases map to TRBD2. The CDR3 is 14 residues long. J gave up 4 bases and V 2 bases, and 3 bases lay outside the gene matches. Germline CDR1 LNHDA, CDR2 SQIVND (reference sequence). The CDR3 sequence is CASSILGGPDTQYF. DNA for the CDR3: TGTGCCAGTAGTATATTGGGAGGGCCAGATACGCAGTATTTT.

V gene TRBV3-1 (or the pseudogene TRBV3-2) combines with J gene TRBJ2-3; tentatively, D is TRBD2 (6 bases). Germline V gives CDR1 LGHDT, CDR2 YNNKEL (reference sequence). Trimming stripped 3 bases from V and 5 bases from J, with 21 bases between. CDR3 length: 17 residues. CDR3 residues: CASSQAARGSYGDTQYF. CDR3 DNA sequence: TGTGCCAGCAGCCAGGCCGCACGGGGGTCCTATGGAGATACGCAGTATTTT.

This rearrangement joins TRBV15 to TRBJ2-1; 8 positions agree with TRBD2. Germline CDR1 reads LNHNV; CDR2 reads YYDKDF (reference sequence). V dropped 1 base and J dropped 10; count of bases not matched to a gene: 6. The CDR3 length is 14 residues. The DNA for the CDR3 is TGTGCCACCAGCAGAGTGGGACTAGGATGGGAGCAGTTCTTC. Translating it yields CATSRVGLGWEQFF.

The gene calls are TRBV7-3 and TRBJ2-4; 8 nucleotides match TRBD2. V was clipped by 5 bases and J by 6 bases; unmatched bases: 9. Germline-derived CDR1 and CDR2 are SGHTA and FQGTGA. This CDR3 has 15 amino acids. As DNA, the CDR3 is TGTGCCAGCAGCCCGGGAGGGCCAAAGGGAAACATTCAGTACTTC. Translation: CASSPGGPKGNIQYF.

The chain uses TRBV6-5 and TRBJ2-7; TRBD2 matches 14 bases. The CDR3 sequence is 13 residues long. The V and J ends lost 6 bases and 10 bases, in that order; junction bases with no gene match: 5. Germline V gives CDR1 MNHEY, CDR2 SVGAGI. The CDR3 nucleotides are TGTGCCAGCAGCCTCGGGACTAGCGGGAGACAGTACTTC. It is translated as CASSLGTSGRQYF.

The J gene is TRBJ1-5, the V gene TRBV7-8; D remains unclear. The germline CDR1 and CDR2 sequences are SGHVS and FQNEAQ. V was pared by 5 bases and J by 1 base, with 15 bases between. CDR3 length equals 16 residues. This CDR3 reads CASSNRRGVSNQPQHF. The CDR3, as DNA: TGTGCCAGCAGCAACCGGCGGGGAGTCAGCAATCAGCCCCAGCATTTT.

The chain has TRBV6-2 or TRBV6-3 and TRBJ1-3, with a tentative D call TRBD1 (5 bases). CDR3 length equals 15 residues. The V gene lost 4 bases and the J gene lost 2 bases, with 12 bases spanning the gap. The germline gives CDR1 MNHEY, CDR2 SVGEGT. CDR3 region: CASSFSQGAGNTIYF. For the CDR3, the DNA is TGTGCCAGCAGTTTCTCCCAGGGTGCTGGAAACACCATATATTTT.

The chain joins TRBV19 to TRBJ1-5; 10 bases line up with TRBD1. V lost 5 bases and J lost 4; bases outside the gene matches: 5. This CDR3 has 15 amino acids. Germline V lookup: CDR1 LNHDA, CDR2 SQIVND (reference sequence). The CDR3 nucleotides read TGTGCCAGTAGTCGGGGGACAGGGGTTAATCAGCCCCAGCATTTT. Amino acids: CASSRGTGVNQPQHF.

V gene TRBV5-4 combines with J gene TRBJ2-3, with TRBD2 as a possible D gene (5 bases). The germline gives CDR1 SGHNT, CDR2 YYREEE (reference sequence). V was trimmed by 5 bases and J by 1 base, leaving 11 bases between them. The CDR3 spans 14 residues. The CDR3 coding sequence is TGTGCCAGCAGTCGGGGTAGCGGCACAGATACGCAGTATTTT. It codes for CASSRGSGTDTQYF.

CDR3 nucleotides: TGTGCCAGCAGCTGGGACAGGGGATTGGCTAATGAAAAACTGTTTTTT. This sequence encodes CASSWDRGLANEKLFF. This sequence joins TRBV5-7 and TRBJ1-4; TRBD1 matches 10 bases. TRBV5-7 is noted as an ORF with a role that remains uncertain. CDR3 length: 16 amino acids. V dropped 3 bases and J dropped 3; count of bases not matched to a gene: 5.

The chain is built from TRBV6-4 and TRBJ2-1; D may be TRBD1 (5 bases). This CDR3 spans 15 amino acids. Germline V gene data show CDR1 as MRHNA and CDR2 as SNTAGT. V lost 6 bases to trimming and J lost 7 bases, with 19 bases between them. Here the CDR3 reads CASSAQGVPTNEQFF. CDR3 sequence (DNA): TGTGCCAGCAGCGCCCAGGGCGTCCCAACAAATGAGCAGTTCTTC.

The chain has TRBV5-1 and TRBJ1-6, with 7 bases that match TRBD1. There are 17 residues in the CDR3. The germline V gene has CDR1 SGHRS and CDR2 YFSETQ. V lost 5 bases to trimming and J lost 4 bases; unmatched junction nucleotides: 12. For the CDR3, the DNA is TGCGCCAGCAGGCGACAGGGCCCCCGAGCATATAATTCACCCCTCCACTTT. It translates to CASRRQGPRAYNSPLHF. The whole variable domain, filled in from reference TRBV5-1 and TRBJ1-6, reads KAGVTQTPRYLIKTRGQQVTLSCSPISGHRSVSWYQQTPGQGLQFLFEYFSETQRNKGNFPGRFSGRQFSNSRSEMNVSTLELGDSALYLCASRRQGPRAYNSPLHFGNGTRLTVT.

The chain combines TRBV6-5 with TRBJ2-7, with TRBD2 identical over 8 bases. After removal of 7 bases from V and 4 bases from J, the junction contained 9 bases not matched to a gene. CDR1 MNHEY and CDR2 SVGAGI come from the germline V gene. The CDR3 is 14 amino acids. CDR3 sequence reads: CASMAGGRPYEQYF. CDR3 bases: TGTGCCAGCATGGCGGGGGGCCGCCCATACGAGCAGTACTTC.

On this clone itself: This same CDR3 is encoded by further DNA sequences in the sample. The rearrangement links TRBV18 to TRBJ2-7; D not resolved. Germline V CDR1 and CDR2: KGHSH, LQKENI. The ends were cut back, 0 bases at V and 0 bases at J, with 3 bases in the middle. This CDR3 has 13 amino acids. In DNA, the CDR3 is TGTGCCAGCTCACCACCTAGCTCCTACGAGCAGTACTTC. Its protein product is CASSPPSSYEQYF.